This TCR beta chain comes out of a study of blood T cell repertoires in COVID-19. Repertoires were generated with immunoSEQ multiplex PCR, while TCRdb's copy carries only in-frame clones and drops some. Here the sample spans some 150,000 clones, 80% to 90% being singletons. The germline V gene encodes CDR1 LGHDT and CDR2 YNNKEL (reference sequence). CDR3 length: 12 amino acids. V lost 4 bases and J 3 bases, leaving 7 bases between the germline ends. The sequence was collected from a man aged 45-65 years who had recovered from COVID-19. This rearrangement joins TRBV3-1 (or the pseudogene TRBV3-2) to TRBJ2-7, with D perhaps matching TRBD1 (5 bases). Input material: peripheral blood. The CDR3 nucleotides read TGTGCCAGCAGCCGGACACTCTACGAGCAGTACTTC. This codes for CASSRTLYEQYF.